The 17 T cell receptor beta chains below all came from one sample that was sequenced in a study of blood T cell repertoires in COVID-19. Here immunoSEQ multiplex PCR was the method, and the copy in TCRdb shows in-frame clones only, minus some. The repertoire includes approximately 480,000 clones, roughly 89% of them detected once, and around 0.92% sits in the top ten. Sequencing was done on a sample of peripheral blood. These receptor sequences come from a man younger than 30 with COVID-19, enrolled during active disease.

This sequence joins TRBV9 and TRBJ2-7; no firm D call. CDR3 size: 15 residues. The V gene lost 4 bases and the J gene lost 0 bases, with 14 bases spanning the gap. Germline lookup yields CDR1 SGDLS and CDR2 YYNGEE. CDR3 bases: TGTGCCAGCAGCCCCCGAGGAGTCGGCTCCTACGAGCAGTACTTC. The encoded protein is CASSPRGVGSYEQYF.

J is TRBJ1-1 and V is TRBV27, with D tentatively TRBD1 (6 bases). Germline V gives CDR1 MNHEY, CDR2 SMNVEV (reference sequence). The CDR3 is 17 residues long. V was cut by 5 bases and J by 0 bases, with 19 bases left in between. The CDR3 spells CASSRAGGRRMNTEAFF. In nucleotides, the CDR3 is TGTGCCAGCAGTCGGGCGGGGGGGCGCAGGATGAACACTGAAGCTTTCTTT.

The chain carries TRBV6-5 and TRBJ1-5; weak D call: TRBD1 (6 bases). Looked up from germline, CDR1 is MNHEY and CDR2 is SVGAGI. The CDR3 is 15 amino acids. V shed 5 bases and J shed 4 bases, with 15 bases lying between them. CDR3 DNA: TGTGCCAGCAGTACTGACAGGCGAAATAATCAGCCCCAGCATTTT. It is translated as CASSTDRRNNQPQHF.

This sequence joins TRBV18 and TRBJ1-6, with D unclear. The CDR3 spans 15 residues. V was shortened by 3 bases and J by 6 bases, with 12 bases between the two germline ends. The germline CDR1 and CDR2 sequences are KGHSH and LQKENI. The DNA for the CDR3 is TGTGCCAGCTCACCGGGCAGACCAATTAATTCACCCCTCCACTTT. Protein: CASSPGRPINSPLHF.

The chain has TRBV3-1 (or the pseudogene TRBV3-2) and TRBJ1-6; TRBD1 matches at 9 bases. Germline CDR1 is LGHDT and CDR2 is YNNKEL (reference sequence). This CDR3 has 14 amino acids. V shed 4 bases, J shed 9 bases, and the junction held 4 bases outside the gene matches. CDR3 bases: TGTGCCAGCAGCCCTGGGACAGGGCCTTCACCCCTCCACTTT. Translation gives CASSPGTGPSPLHF.

This clone was counted a few times. The V and J genes are TRBV5-6 and TRBJ2-3; TRBD2 agrees at 14 bases. Germline V gene sequence: CDR1 SGHDT, CDR2 YYEEEE. The CDR3 spans 18 residues. V dropped 5 bases and J dropped 2; count of bases not matched to a gene: 10. CDR3 loop: CASRTGLAGVANTDTQYF. The CDR3 bases are TGTGCCAGCAGAACGGGACTAGCGGGAGTCGCTAACACAGATACGCAGTATTTT.

The chain is built from TRBV25-1 and TRBJ2-2; possibly TRBD2 for D (5 bases). In germline, CDR1 is MGHDK, CDR2 SYGVNS. Trimming took 0 bases from V and 0 from J, leaving 11 bases between them. The CDR3 has 17 residues. This CDR3 reads CASSEYDLAPNTGELFF. The CDR3 DNA follows: TGTGCCAGCAGTGAATATGACCTAGCTCCGAACACCGGGGAGCTGTTTTTT.

The sample holds one count of this clone. The gene calls are TRBV24-1 and TRBJ2-1; 12 nucleotides agree with TRBD1. CDR3 size: 16 residues. The V gene's germline CDR1 is KGHDR and CDR2 SFDVKD. The ends lost 4 bases at V and 6 bases at J; junction bases unmatched: 6. As DNA, the CDR3 is TGTGCCACCAGTGACCCCGGGACAGGGGGCTCCAATGAGCAGTTCTTC. Amino acids: CATSDPGTGGSNEQFF.

The chain links TRBV5-1 to TRBJ2-3; 12 bases align to TRBD2. V was clipped by 4 bases and J by 4 bases; unmatched bases: 4. CDR3 length: 15 amino acids. Germline V CDR1 and CDR2: SGHRS, YFSETQ. The CDR3 here is CASSVTSGRADTQYF. The CDR3 DNA reads TGCGCCAGCAGCGTGACTAGCGGGAGAGCAGATACGCAGTATTTT.

The chain is built from TRBV5-1 and TRBJ2-7; 8 bases agree with TRBD1. CDR1 is SGHRS and CDR2 is YFSETQ in the germline V gene. The V gene end was trimmed by 2 bases and the J gene end by 1 base; junction bases not matched to a gene: 8. The CDR3 contains 16 residues. The CDR3 sequence: CASSLGTGNPSYEQYF. The CDR3 bases are TGCGCCAGCAGCTTAGGGACAGGAAATCCTTCCTACGAGCAGTACTTC.

The genes are TRBV2 and TRBJ2-1; the match to TRBD2 covers 10 bases. CDR1 and CDR2 (germline): SNHLY, FYNNEI. CDR3 size: 14 residues. Trimming removed 6 bases from V and 3 bases from J; junction bases left unmatched: 2. CDR3 in amino acids: CASSLAGGYNEQFF. The CDR3 region has the DNA TGTGCCAGCAGCTTAGCGGGGGGCTACAATGAGCAGTTCTTC.

The rearrangement links TRBV3-1 (or the pseudogene TRBV3-2) to TRBJ1-2, with D maybe TRBD1 (5 bases). CDR3 length: 14 amino acids. The germline V gene has CDR1 LGHDT and CDR2 YNNKEL (reference sequence). V gave up 1 base and J gave up 4 bases, with 10 bases separating them. The CDR3 loop reads CASSQVGGGYGYTF. As DNA, the CDR3 is TGTGCCAGCAGCCAAGTCGGGGGTGGCTATGGCTACACCTTC.

The chain carries TRBV10-1 and TRBJ2-1, with D possibly being TRBD2 (6 bases). Trimming took 5 bases from V and 5 from J, leaving 22 bases between them. This CDR3 is 17 amino acids long. Per the germline V gene, CDR1 is WNHNN and CDR2 is SYGVQD (reference sequence). CDR3 nucleotides: TGCGCCAGCAGTTCGAAAATAGCCGGGACTGTTGACAATGAGCAGTTCTTC. Amino acid sequence: CASSSKIAGTVDNEQFF.

This chain joins TRBV7-8 and TRBJ2-1, with 11 bases aligning to TRBD2. Germline CDR1 and CDR2: SGHVS and FQNEAQ. This CDR3 contains 15 residues. After removal of 2 bases from V and 4 bases from J, the junction contained 1 base not matched to a gene. In DNA form, the CDR3 reads TGTGCCAGCAGCTTACTAGCGGGGGGATACAATGAGCAGTTCTTC. Translated, it gives CASSLLAGGYNEQFF.

This rearrangement joins TRBV6-5 to TRBJ1-2; the D is unclear. Germline lookup yields CDR1 MNHEY and CDR2 SVGAGI. CDR3 length: 13 residues. Trimming removed 10 bases at V and 2 bases at J, with 14 bases between. The CDR3 protein is CATQTAVNYGYTF. In DNA form, the CDR3 reads TGTGCCACCCAAACCGCGGTCAACTATGGCTACACCTTC.

The rearrangement links TRBV7-2 to TRBJ2-7; D gene uncertain. From germline, CDR1 is SGHTA and CDR2 FQGNSA. The CDR3 is 14 amino acids. Deletions cut 0 bases from V and 0 bases from J, with 6 bases between. CDR3 amino acids: CASSLAEYSYEQYF. For the CDR3, the DNA is TGTGCCAGCAGCTTAGCTGAGTACTCCTACGAGCAGTACTTC.

This chain links TRBV4-2 with TRBJ1-5; 8 nucleotides line up with TRBD1. Germline V gene sequence: CDR1 LGHNA, CDR2 YNFKEQ. The trim removed 4 bases at V and 6 bases at J, leaving 8 bases unmatched. This CDR3 has 15 residues. The CDR3 DNA sequence: TGTGCCAGCAGCCCTTCGGACAGGGAGGGTCAGCCCCAGCATTTT. It specifies CASSPSDREGQPQHF.